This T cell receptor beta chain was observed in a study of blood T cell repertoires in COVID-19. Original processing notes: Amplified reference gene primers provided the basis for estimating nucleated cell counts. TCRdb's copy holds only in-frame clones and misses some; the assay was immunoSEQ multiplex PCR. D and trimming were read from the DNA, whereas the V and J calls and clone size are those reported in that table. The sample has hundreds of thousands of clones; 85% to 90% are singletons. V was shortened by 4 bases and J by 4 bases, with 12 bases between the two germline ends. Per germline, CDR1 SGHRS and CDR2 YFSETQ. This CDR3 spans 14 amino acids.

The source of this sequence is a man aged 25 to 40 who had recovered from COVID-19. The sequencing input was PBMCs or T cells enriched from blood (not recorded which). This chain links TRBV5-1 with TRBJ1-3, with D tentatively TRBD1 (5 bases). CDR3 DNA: TGCGCCAGCAGCCAGGGCACGGCAGGAAACACCATATATTTT. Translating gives CASSQGTAGNTIYF.